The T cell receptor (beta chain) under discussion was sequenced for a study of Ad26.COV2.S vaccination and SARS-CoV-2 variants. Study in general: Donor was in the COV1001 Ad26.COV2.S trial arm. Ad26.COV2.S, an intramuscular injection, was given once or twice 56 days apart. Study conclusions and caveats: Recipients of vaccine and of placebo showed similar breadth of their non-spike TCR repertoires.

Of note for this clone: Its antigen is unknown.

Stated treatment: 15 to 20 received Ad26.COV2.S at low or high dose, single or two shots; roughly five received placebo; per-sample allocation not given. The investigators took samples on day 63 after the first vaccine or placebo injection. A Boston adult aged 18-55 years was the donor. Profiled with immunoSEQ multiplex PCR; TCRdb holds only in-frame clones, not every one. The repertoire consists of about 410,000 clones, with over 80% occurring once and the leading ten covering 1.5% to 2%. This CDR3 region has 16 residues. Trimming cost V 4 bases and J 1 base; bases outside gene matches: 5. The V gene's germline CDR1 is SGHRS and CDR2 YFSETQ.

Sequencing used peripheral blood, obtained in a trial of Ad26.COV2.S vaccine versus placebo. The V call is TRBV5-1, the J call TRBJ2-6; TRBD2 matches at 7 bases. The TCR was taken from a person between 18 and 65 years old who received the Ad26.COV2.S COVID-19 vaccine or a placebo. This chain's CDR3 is CASSMTSISGANVLTF. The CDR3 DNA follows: TGCGCCAGCAGCATGACTAGCATTTCTGGGGCCAACGTCCTGACTTTC. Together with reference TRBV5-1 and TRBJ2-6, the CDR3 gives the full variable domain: KAGVTQTPRYLIKTRGQQVTLSCSPISGHRSVSWYQQTPGQGLQFLFEYFSETQRNKGNFPGRFSGRQFSNSRSEMNVSTLELGDSALYLCASSMTSISGANVLTFGAGSRLTVL.